Listed here are 27 T cell receptor beta chains from one sample, sequenced in a study of T cells in Graves' hyperthyroidism and ophthalmopathy. The source material, RNA transcripts, was used to amplify TCR beta CDR3 regions. The TCR CDR3 first-round RT-PCR relied on the HTBI primer set. Each CDR3 protein is one row after TCRdb ran MiXCR on the multiplex PCR reads. The sample shows 450,000 to 650,000 distinct CDR3 sequences, roughly 20% of them seen only once. Specimen: blood. The source is a man aged 18-30 years with Graves' hyperthyroidism.

This clonotype was observed many times. V gene TRBV28 combines with J gene TRBJ1-2, with no clear D. The germline V gene encodes CDR1 MDHEN and CDR2 SYDVKM. The CDR3 is made up of 15 amino acids. The V end lost 4 bases, the J end lost 0 bases, and 12 bases lay between the germline ends. CDR3 residues: CASSSPPGANYGYTF. In DNA form, the CDR3 reads TGTGCCAGCAGTTCCCCCCCGGGAGCTAACTATGGCTACACCTTC.

Many counts were recorded for this clonotype. The chain uses TRBV10-3 and TRBJ1-2; weak D call: TRBD1 (6 bases). Germline CDR1 is ENHRY and CDR2 is SYGVKD. This CDR3 spans 14 amino acids. Trimming shortened V by 6 bases and J by 7 bases, and 18 bases separated the two germline ends. This CDR3 reads CAISGPGHDGGYTF. The CDR3 bases are TGTGCCATCAGCGGCCCGGGACACGACGGTGGCTACACCTTC.

The rearrangement links TRBV10-3 to TRBJ1-1; tentative D call: TRBD1 (6 bases). The CDR3 runs to 17 residues. V was cut by 2 bases and J by 0 bases, with 16 bases left in between. Germline V gene sequence: CDR1 ENHRY, CDR2 SYGVKD. This CDR3 reads CAISEPHGRGVNTEAFF. For the CDR3, the DNA is TGTGCCATCAGTGAGCCCCACGGGAGGGGGGTGAACACTGAAGCTTTCTTT.

This clonotype was found many times. The chain employs TRBV6-9 and TRBJ1-2; 8 bases fit TRBD1. The CDR3 sequence is 16 residues long. Germline-derived CDR1 and CDR2 are MNHGY and SVAAGI. V dropped 3 bases and J dropped 2; count of bases not matched to a gene: 8. CDR3 sequence: CASSYRTGMKNYGYTF. The CDR3, as DNA: TGTGCCAGCAGTTACCGGACAGGGATGAAAAACTATGGCTACACCTTC.

This clonotype was seen many times. J is TRBJ2-7 and V is TRBV9, with 7 bases identical to TRBD1. V lost 4 bases and J lost 0; bases outside the gene matches: 4. This CDR3 region has 14 residues. Per germline, CDR1 SGDLS and CDR2 YYNGEE. The CDR3 sequence is CASSKWDSSYEQYF. The CDR3 DNA sequence: TGTGCCAGCAGCAAATGGGACAGCTCCTACGAGCAGTACTTC.

Many counts were recorded for this clonotype. This rearrangement joins TRBV5-8 to TRBJ1-1, with a tentative D call TRBD1 (6 bases). Trimming left V 3 bases short and J 6 bases short, with 15 bases between. The CDR3 has 14 residues. The germline gives CDR1 SGHTS, CDR2 YDEGEE. CDR3 protein: CASSSRPGQPEAFF. The CDR3 DNA is TGTGCCAGCAGCTCTAGACCGGGACAACCTGAAGCTTTCTTT.

The V gene is TRBV25-1, the J gene TRBJ2-7; tentative D call: TRBD2 (6 bases). Between the trimmed V and J ends, which lost 3 bases and 4 bases, there was a span of 13 bases. This CDR3 region has 14 residues. The germline gives CDR1 MGHDK, CDR2 SYGVNS. The CDR3 bases are TGTGCCAGCAGTGACTCTAGTGGGAGGTACGAGCAGTACTTC. Translating gives CASSDSSGRYEQYF.

The chain carries TRBV18 and TRBJ2-7; no clear D gene. The CDR3 length is 16 residues. V dropped 2 bases and J dropped 2 bases, with 16 bases sitting between them. Germline loops: CDR1 KGHSH, CDR2 LQKENI. CDR3 amino acids: CASSPAKGIRAYEQYF. The CDR3 coding sequence is TGTGCCAGCTCACCAGCCAAGGGAATAAGGGCCTACGAGCAGTACTTC. Filled out from reference TRBV18 and TRBJ2-7, the complete variable domain reads NAGVMQNPRHLVRRRGQEARLRCSPMKGHSHVYWYRQLPEEGLKFMVYLQKENIIDESGMPKERFSAEFPKEGPSILRIQQVVRGDSAAYFCASSPAKGIRAYEQYFGPGTRLTVT.

The rearrangement joins TRBV12-3 or TRBV12-4 to TRBJ2-7; 11 bases fit TRBD1. V shed 5 bases and J 0 bases; nucleotides not matched to a gene: 6. The CDR3 is made up of 16 amino acids. The CDR3 DNA is TGTGCCAGCAGTCCTCCGGGACAGGGGGACTCCTACGAGCAGTACTTC. This gives the protein CASSPPGQGDSYEQYF.

The table lists this clonotype with many counts. V is TRBV6-1 and J is TRBJ2-5, with D maybe TRBD2 (5 bases). The CDR3 spans 11 residues. Deletions cut 8 bases from V and 3 bases from J, with 7 bases between. CDR1 and CDR2 (germline): MNHNS, SASEGT. The CDR3 nucleotides read TGTGCCAGCGAGGGAGAAGAGACCCAGTACTTC. Encoded protein: CASEGEETQYF.

Many counts were recorded for this clonotype. The CDR3 region is CSARDKGRGGYTEAFF. The CDR3 DNA reads TGCAGTGCTAGAGATAAGGGCAGGGGAGGATACACTGAAGCTTTCTTT. The J gene is TRBJ1-1, the V gene TRBV20-1, with D possibly being TRBD1 (6 bases). Trimming shortened V by 0 bases and J by 3 bases, and 17 bases separated the two germline ends. The CDR3 runs to 16 residues. CDR1 and CDR2 from the germline V gene are DFQATT and SNEGSKA (reference sequence).

This clonotype was recorded many times. This chain links TRBV4-1 with TRBJ1-2; TRBD1 is a possible D gene (5 bases). V was pared by 2 bases and J by 8 bases, with 21 bases between. The length of the CDR3 is 16 residues. Germline V lookup: CDR1 MGHRA, CDR2 YSYEKL. The CDR3 DNA is TGCGCCAGCAGCCAACCGGGACGGAGACGATCGCGGGGCTACACCTTC. Its translation: CASSQPGRRRSRGYTF.

This clonotype was detected only a few times. The CDR3 does not close with the conserved phenylalanine or tryptophan, likely indicating a read error. The rearrangement joins TRBV6-1 to TRBJ1-3, with a weak D call TRBD1 (6 bases). The CDR3 spans 15 residues. Germline assignment: CDR1 MNHNS and CDR2 SASEGT. CDR3 DNA sequence: TGTGCCAGCAGGGACAGCGCCTACTCTGGAAACACTATATATGTT. Residues: CASRDSAYSGNTIYV.

This clonotype was picked up many times. V and J are TRBV19 and TRBJ1-5; D perhaps matches TRBD1 (5 bases). Germline values: CDR1 LNHDA, CDR2 SQIVND (reference sequence). Trimming pared 7 bases from V and 6 bases from J, leaving 16 bases between. CDR3 length: 14 residues. The CDR3 here is CASTQGSSGQPQHF. CDR3 in DNA: TGTGCCAGTACCCAGGGTTCATCAGGTCAGCCCCAGCATTTT.

This clonotype was seen at least ten times. The chain recombines TRBV2 with TRBJ1-2, with 7 positions matching TRBD1. CDR3 length: 15 residues. V gave up 4 bases and J gave up 0 bases; unmatched junction bases: 5. The V gene's germline CDR1 is SNHLY and CDR2 FYNNEI. CDR3 nucleotides: TGTGCCAGCAGTGTCTCCAGGGGGGCTAACTATGGCTACACCTTC. This gives the protein CASSVSRGANYGYTF.

This clonotype was observed many times. V gene TRBV12-3 or TRBV12-4 combines with J gene TRBJ2-7; no reliable D call. The CDR3 is made up of 16 amino acids. Trimming removed 5 bases at V and 3 bases at J, with 20 bases between. CDR3 coding DNA: TGTGCCAGCAGTCCACGCTCTTCTTACACCTACTACGAGCAGTACTTC. This translates into CASSPRSSYTYYEQYF.

This clonotype showed up many times. The V call is TRBV6-1, the J call TRBJ1-1; D possibly corresponds to TRBD1 (5 bases). The CDR3 contains 12 residues. The ends were cut back, 4 bases at V and 7 bases at J, with 10 bases in the middle. The germline gives CDR1 MNHNS, CDR2 SASEGT. The CDR3 here is CASSGDVYEAFF. In DNA form, the CDR3 reads TGTGCCAGCAGTGGGGACGTATATGAAGCTTTCTTT.

This clonotype has ten or more counts. V gene TRBV10-2 combines with J gene TRBJ2-7; D is uncertain. The germline V and J ends were trimmed by 0 bases and 2 bases, with 11 bases remaining between them. Germline lookup yields CDR1 WSHSY and CDR2 SAAADI. The CDR3 extends over 15 amino acids. CDR3: CASSESSYRTYEQYF. CDR3 in DNA: TGCGCCAGCAGTGAGTCATCTTACCGGACCTACGAGCAGTACTTC.

V usage is TRBV11-2 and J usage is TRBJ1-3; no reliable D call. Germline assignment: CDR1 SGHAT and CDR2 FQNNGV. The germline V and J ends were trimmed by 4 bases and 0 bases, with 4 bases remaining between them. CDR3 size: 13 residues. CDR3 in amino acids: CASSYYSGNTIYF. In DNA form, the CDR3 reads TGTGCCAGCAGCTACTACTCTGGAAACACCATATATTTT.

This clonotype was recorded a few times. V gene TRBV6-2 or TRBV6-3 combines with J gene TRBJ1-5; perhaps TRBD1 as D (5 bases). The CDR3 loop spans 19 amino acids. Trimming left V 3 bases short and J 3 bases short, with 24 bases between. The germline V gene has CDR1 MNHEY and CDR2 SVGEGT. CDR3 bases: TGTGCCAGCAGTTATCGCTCCAGGCGAAGGGGCGGCAACAATCAGCCCCAGCATTTT. Translating gives CASSYRSRRRGGNNQPQHF.

This clonotype occurred many times. The CDR3 sequence: CASSQGGYGYTF. The DNA for the CDR3 is TGTGCCAGCTCTCAAGGGGGCTATGGCTACACCTTC. The chain recombines TRBV28 with TRBJ1-2, with D maybe TRBD1 (6 bases). Germline V gene lookup returns CDR1 MDHEN and CDR2 SYDVKM. The V end was cut by 8 bases, the J end by 4 bases, with 11 bases between. CDR3 length: 12 amino acids.

This clonotype was observed many times. The V gene is TRBV2, the J gene TRBJ2-2, with D uncertain. The CDR3 contains 14 residues. Per germline, CDR1 SNHLY and CDR2 FYNNEI. Trimming left V 2 bases short and J 2 bases short, with 6 bases between. Here the CDR3 reads CASSEWPNTGELFF. The CDR3 DNA is TGTGCCAGCAGTGAATGGCCTAACACCGGGGAGCTGTTTTTT.

The rearrangement uses TRBV7-8 and TRBJ2-2; the D gene is possibly TRBD1 (7 bases). The ends were cut back, 4 bases at V and 5 bases at J, with 14 bases in the middle. The CDR3 is 15 amino acids. Germline V gene sequence: CDR1 SGHVS, CDR2 FQNEAQ. The CDR3 here is CASSSGGSRTGELFF. CDR3 DNA sequence: TGTGCCAGCAGCTCAGGGGGGAGCCGGACCGGGGAGCTGTTTTTT.

This clonotype was observed a handful of times. V usage is TRBV7-9 and J usage is TRBJ2-2, with TRBD2 as a possible D gene (6 bases). This CDR3 contains 15 residues. Germline V gene data show CDR1 as SEHNR and CDR2 as FQNEAQ (reference sequence). V gave up 4 bases and J gave up 0 bases, with 9 bases separating them. In DNA form, the CDR3 reads TGTGCCAGCAGCTCCTGGGACTCGAACACCGGGGAGCTGTTTTTT. Translated: CASSSWDSNTGELFF. The entire variable domain, with the rest obtained from reference TRBV7-9 and TRBJ2-2, is as follows: DTGVSQNPRHKITKRGQNVTFRCDPISEHNRLYWYRQTLGQGPEFLTYFQNEAQLEKSRLLSDRFSAERPKGSFSTLEIQRTEQGDSAMYLCASSSWDSNTGELFFGEGSRLTVL.

This clonotype has more than one count but fewer than ten. This is likely a read error, given that the CDR3 carries no conserved phenylalanine or tryptophan at its end. This chain connects TRBV2 to TRBJ2-5, with D perhaps TRBD1 (5 bases). The CDR3 loop spans 13 amino acids. Germline CDR1 SNHLY, CDR2 FYNNEI. Trimming removed 8 bases from V and 2 bases from J, with 12 bases in between. In DNA, the CDR3 is TGTGCCAGCCGGCAGACAGCTCAAGAGACCCAGTACCTC. It encodes CASRQTAQETQYL.

This clonotype was observed at least ten times. One end of the junction does not line up with germline, which may come from a read error. The chain carries TRBV30 and TRBJ1-1; 7 nucleotides agree with TRBD1. Per germline, CDR1 GTSNPN and CDR2 SVGIG (reference sequence). The CDR3 consists of 15 residues. The CDR3 reads CAGRTTQGMVTEAFF. The CDR3 DNA reads as TGTGCCGGGAGAACTACACAGGGGATGGTCACTGAAGCTTTCTTT.

The V gene is TRBV27, the J gene TRBJ1-2, with D uncertain. V was clipped by 2 bases and J by 8 bases, with 12 bases between them. CDR3 length: 13 residues. Germline CDR1 is MNHEY and CDR2 is SMNVEV (reference sequence). The DNA for the CDR3 is TGTGCCAGCAGTTTAGGGCCTGTGTACGGCTACACCTTC. Its translation is CASSLGPVYGYTF.